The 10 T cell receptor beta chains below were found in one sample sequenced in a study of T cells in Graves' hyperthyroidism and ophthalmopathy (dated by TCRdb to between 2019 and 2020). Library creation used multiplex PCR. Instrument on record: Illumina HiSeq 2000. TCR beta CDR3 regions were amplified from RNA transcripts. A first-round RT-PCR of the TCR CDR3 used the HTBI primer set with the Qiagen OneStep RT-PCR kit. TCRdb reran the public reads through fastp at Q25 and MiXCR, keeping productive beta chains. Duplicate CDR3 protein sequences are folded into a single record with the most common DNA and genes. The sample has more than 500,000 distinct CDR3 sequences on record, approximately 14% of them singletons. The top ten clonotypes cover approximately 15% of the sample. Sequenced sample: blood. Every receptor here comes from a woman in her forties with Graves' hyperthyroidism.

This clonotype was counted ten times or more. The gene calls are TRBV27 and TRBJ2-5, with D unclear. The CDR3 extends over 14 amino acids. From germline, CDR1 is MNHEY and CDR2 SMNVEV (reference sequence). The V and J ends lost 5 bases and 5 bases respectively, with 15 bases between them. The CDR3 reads CASSPSPVQETQYF. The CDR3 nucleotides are TGTGCCAGCAGTCCGAGTCCAGTTCAGGAGACCCAGTACTTC.

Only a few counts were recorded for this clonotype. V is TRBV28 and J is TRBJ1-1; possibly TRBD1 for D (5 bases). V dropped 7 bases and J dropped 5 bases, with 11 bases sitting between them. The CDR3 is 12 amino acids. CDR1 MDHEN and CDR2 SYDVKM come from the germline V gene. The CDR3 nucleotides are TGTGCCAGCACGGCAGGGCCAACTGAAGCTTTCTTT. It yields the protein CASTAGPTEAFF.

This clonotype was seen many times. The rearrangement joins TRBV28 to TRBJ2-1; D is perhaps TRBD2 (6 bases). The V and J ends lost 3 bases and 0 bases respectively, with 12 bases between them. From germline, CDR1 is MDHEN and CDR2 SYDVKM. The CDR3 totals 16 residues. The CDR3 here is CASSLSTGSSYNEQFF. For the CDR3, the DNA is TGTGCCAGCAGTTTGTCGACCGGGAGCTCCTACAATGAGCAGTTCTTC.

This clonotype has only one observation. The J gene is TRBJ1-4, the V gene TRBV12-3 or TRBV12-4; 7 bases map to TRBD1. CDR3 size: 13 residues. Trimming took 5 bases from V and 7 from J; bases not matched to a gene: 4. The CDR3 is CASSTGDREKLFF. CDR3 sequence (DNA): TGTGCCAGCAGTACAGGGGATCGTGAAAAACTGTTTTTT.

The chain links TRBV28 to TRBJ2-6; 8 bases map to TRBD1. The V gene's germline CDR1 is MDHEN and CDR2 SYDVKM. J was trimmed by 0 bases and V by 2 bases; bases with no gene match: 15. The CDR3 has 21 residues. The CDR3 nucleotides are TGTGCCAGCAGTTTAACCTCAGGGGGCCAAAGGTGGGTCTCTGGGGCCAACGTCCTGACTTTC. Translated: CASSLTSGGQRWVSGANVLTF.

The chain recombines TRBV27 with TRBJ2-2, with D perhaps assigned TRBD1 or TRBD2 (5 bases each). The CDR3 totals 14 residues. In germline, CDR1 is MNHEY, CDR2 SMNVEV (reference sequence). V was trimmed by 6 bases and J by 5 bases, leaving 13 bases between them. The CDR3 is CASSLARVTGELFF. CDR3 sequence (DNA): TGTGCCAGCAGCCTAGCCAGGGTTACCGGGGAGCTGTTTTTT.

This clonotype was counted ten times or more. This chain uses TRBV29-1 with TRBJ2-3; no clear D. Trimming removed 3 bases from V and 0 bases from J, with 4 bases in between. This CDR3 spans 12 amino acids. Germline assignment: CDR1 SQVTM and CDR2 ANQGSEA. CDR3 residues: CSVDSSTDTQYF. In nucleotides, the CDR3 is TGCAGCGTTGATTCAAGCACAGATACGCAGTATTTT.

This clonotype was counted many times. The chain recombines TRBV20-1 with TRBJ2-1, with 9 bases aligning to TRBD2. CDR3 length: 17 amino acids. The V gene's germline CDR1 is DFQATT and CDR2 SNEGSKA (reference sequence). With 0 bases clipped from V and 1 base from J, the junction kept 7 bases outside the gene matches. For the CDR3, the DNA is TGCAGTGCTAGAGATTGGGCCGCGGGAGGGTCCTACAATGAGCAGTTCTTC. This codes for CSARDWAAGGSYNEQFF.

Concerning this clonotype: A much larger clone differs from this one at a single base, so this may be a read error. The CDR3 DNA reads as TGCAGTGCTAGAGAACTAGCGGGAGGCCTAGGTACGCAGTATTTT. Translating it yields CSARELAGGLGTQYF. The chain employs TRBV20-1 and TRBJ2-3; TRBD2 matches at 12 bases. The CDR3 length is 15 residues. V lost 0 bases to trimming and J lost 8 bases; unmatched junction nucleotides: 6. The germline V gene encodes CDR1 DFQATT and CDR2 SNEGSKA (reference sequence).

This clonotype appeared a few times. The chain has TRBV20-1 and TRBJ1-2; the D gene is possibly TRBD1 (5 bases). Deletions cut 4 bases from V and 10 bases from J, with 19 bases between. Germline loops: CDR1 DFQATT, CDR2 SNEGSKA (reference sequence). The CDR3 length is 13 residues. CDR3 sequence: CSANKGLAGDYTF. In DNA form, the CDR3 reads TGCAGTGCTAATAAGGGGCTCGCGGGAGACTACACCTTC.